This T cell receptor beta chain originates from a study of cytomegalovirus exposure and HLA in healthy donors. Study-wide findings and caveats: Some V segments, including TRBV6-2 and TRBV6-3, were excluded as indistinguishable. In an earlier analysis, most TCR beta V segments were productive about 87% or about 30% of the time.

The donors comprised healthy bone marrow donors. PCR primers comprised 60 Vbeta and 13 Jbeta primers. Per the study methods: In a later analysis, about 11 million of 75 million to 90 million unique beta chains occurred in at least two donors. This table comes from immunoSEQ multiplex PCR, and its TCRdb copy is limited to in-frame clones, with some not included. The DNA was the basis for D and trimming; V, J and clone size are from that table. The table shows approximately 96,000 clones, with less than 85% occurring only once. This clone came up a few times. Its antigen is as yet unknown. In germline, CDR1 is SGHDN, CDR2 FVKESK. Between the trimmed V and J ends, which lost 1 base and 7 bases, there was a span of 10 bases. This CDR3 has 13 amino acids.

This chain joins TRBV14 and TRBJ1-2, with unresolved D. The origin of this receptor is a male donor in good health and CMV-seronegative. Sequences were obtained from PBMCs. The CDR3: CASSQVERFGYTF. In DNA, the CDR3 is TGTGCCAGCAGCCAAGTTGAGCGGTTTGGCTACACCTTC.